This T cell receptor beta chain was sequenced in a study of T cell responses to AZD1222 COVID-19 vaccine. CDR3 length: 14 amino acids. Trimming took 7 bases from V and 3 from J, leaving 13 bases between them. Germline CDR1 is SNHLY and CDR2 is FYNNEI. Sequencing used immunoSEQ multiplex PCR; TCRdb keeps in-frame clones, though not all of them. This sample has some 120,000 clones; roughly 88% occur once, and the top ten carry roughly 5.7%. Source: peripheral blood, taken 28 days after the second AZD1222 dose. The rearrangement uses TRBV2 and TRBJ1-5; tentative D call: TRBD1 (6 bases). The receptor comes from an adult who received the AZD1222 COVID-19 vaccine. The CDR3 is CASNLGQNNQPQHF. CDR3 DNA: TGTGCCAGCAACCTCGGACAGAACAATCAGCCCCAGCATTTT.